Listed below are T cell receptor beta chains from one sample, sequenced in a study of blood T cells in healthy people across ages. TCRdb re-called the 5' RACE reads with MiXCR, one entry per CDR3 protein. The table includes about 800,000 distinct CDR3 sequences, 55% to 75% detected once. The sequenced material came from blood. The receptors were gathered from a man in his thirties or forties in good health. CDR3s include the opening cysteine and the closing phenylalanine or tryptophan. The D gene is left open where the match is weak. The size of a clone is reported for some rows only, either as once, few or many, or as a class for expanded clones.

NA,TRBV4-1,NA,TRBJ2-1,TGCGCCAGCGGCTCCCTGAACAATGAGCAGTTCTTC,CASGSLNNEQFF
NA,TRBV5-1,TRBD1,TRBJ2-5,TGCGCCAGCAGCGTGGGGAGGACAGGGCAAGAGACCCAGTACTTC,CASSVGRTGQETQYF
NA,TRBV25-1,NA,TRBJ1-1,TGTGCCAGCAGTGATTACCCGGGACACAAACCCCCTGAAGCTTTCTTT,CASSDYPGHKPPEAFF
NA,TRBV20-1,TRBD1,TRBJ2-1,TGCAGTGCTAGAGATATCTACAGGGGGCAAGGGAATGAGCAGTTCTTC,CSARDIYRGQGNEQFF
few,TRBV3-1,NA,TRBJ1-3,TGTGCCAGCAGCCAAGGGGGAAACACCATATATTTT,CASSQGGNTIYF
few,TRBV13,NA,TRBJ1-2,TGTGCCAGCAGCTTAAGCGGGAGAAGATATGGCTACACCTTC,CASSLSGRRYGYTF
NA,TRBV20-1,NA,TRBJ2-5,TGCAGTGCTAGTAGCTGGGTCCGTGAGACCCAGTACTTC,CSASSWVRETQYF
NA,TRBV20-1,NA,TRBJ2-3,TGCAGTGCTTCGACACGGGGGCCCACAGATACGCAGTATTTT,CSASTRGPTDTQYF
NA,TRBV28,NA,TRBJ2-7,TGTGCCAGCGGGCCCCAGCGGTTCTACGAGCAGTACTTC,CASGPQRFYEQYF
NA,TRBV6-1,NA,TRBJ2-1,TGTGCCAGCAACAAAGCCGGTCGAGTAGGAAGGGACAATGAGCAGTTCTTC,CASNKAGRVGRDNEQFF
few,TRBV20-1,TRBD2,TRBJ2-1,TGCAGTGCTAGGAATCAGCGGGAGTTCTCCTACAATGAGCAGTTCTTC,CSARNQREFSYNEQFF
NA,TRBV7-2,NA,TRBJ1-1,TGTGCCAGCAGCTTAGGGGCCGGGAATGGAGCTTTCTTT,CASSLGAGNGAFF
NA,TRBV28,NA,TRBJ2-1,TGTGCCAGCAGTTCCCCGGACAAGAACTACAATGAGCAGTTCTTC,CASSSPDKNYNEQFF
NA,TRBV5-5,NA,TRBJ2-1,TGTGCCAGCAGTCCACCGTGGAATGAGCAGTTCTTC,CASSPPWNEQFF
NA,TRBV11-2,TRBD1,TRBJ2-5,TGTGCCAGCAGCTTAGACGCTTGGGACAGGAGGCAGTACTTC,CASSLDAWDRRQYF
NA,TRBV4-2,NA,TRBJ2-1,TGTGCCAGCAGCCAAGAGATAGCGGATTACAATGAGCAGTTCTTC,CASSQEIADYNEQFF
NA,TRBV7-9,NA,TRBJ2-3,TGTGCCAGCAGCTTAATCGAGGGCACAGATACGCAGTATTTT,CASSLIEGTDTQYF
NA,TRBV3-1,NA,TRBJ2-5,TGTGCCAGCAGCCAAGTCTACATACTGAGAAGGGGAGAGACCCAGTACTTC,CASSQVYILRRGETQYF
NA,TRBV29-1,TRBD2,TRBJ2-7,TGCAGCGTTGGGGTTGGGGGGGGAATTTCCAACGAGCAGTACTTC,CSVGVGGGISNEQYF
few,TRBV10-3,NA,TRBJ2-5,TGTGCCATCAGTGGGGGATTCCAAGAGACCCAGTACTTC,CAISGGFQETQYF
once,TRBV20-1,TRBD2,TRBJ2-5,TGCAGTGCTAGGGCGGGAGGGGTAGAAGAGACCCAGTACTTC,CSARAGGVEETQYF
few,TRBV20-1,NA,TRBJ2-5,TGCAGTGCTAGAGCCTATTTAGCGGACCAAGAGACCCAGTACTTC,CSARAYLADQETQYF
NA,TRBV20-1,TRBD1,TRBJ1-1,TGCAGTGCTTATACAGGGGAAAACTGGAGCACTGAAGCTTTCTTT,CSAYTGENWSTEAFF
NA,TRBV4-2,TRBD2,TRBJ2-1,TGTGCCAGCAGCTCCGCCGGTAGCGGGGGGTACAATGAGCAGTTCTTC,CASSSAGSGGYNEQFF
once,TRBV28,TRBD2,TRBJ2-3,TGTGCCAGCAGGGACCTAGCGGGGGGGCGGGATACGCAGTATTTT,CASRDLAGGRDTQYF
NA,TRBV2,TRBD2,TRBJ2-3,TGTGCCAGCAGTTGGATCGGGGGGGCAGGAGATACGCAGTATTTT,CASSWIGGAGDTQYF
NA,TRBV7-2,NA,TRBJ1-6,TGTGCCAGCAGCTTAGGCCCGGAAATTGATCCCCTCCACTTT,CASSLGPEIDPLHF
NA,TRBV29-1,NA,TRBJ2-1,TGCAGCGTTGCCCGTCTAGTGGGGGCAGAGACCCAGTTCTTC,CSVARLVGAETQFF
NA,TRBV6-5,NA,TRBJ2-5,TGTGCCAGCAGTTACCCAGGGCTAGGGGAGACCCAGTACTTC,CASSYPGLGETQYF
NA,TRBV20-1,TRBD1,TRBJ2-1,TGCAGTGCTAGAGATGGGGACAGGGGACACAATGAGCAGTTCTTC,CSARDGDRGHNEQFF
NA,TRBV28,NA,TRBJ1-4,TGTGCCAGCAGTTTTACCGGGACCCTAAATGAAAAACTGTTTTTT,CASSFTGTLNEKLFF
few,TRBV4-2,TRBD1,TRBJ2-7,TGTGCCAGCAGCCCCGAAGGGACAGGGGTCACGGAGCAGTACTTC,CASSPEGTGVTEQYF
once,TRBV4-3,NA,TRBJ2-7,TGCGCCAGCAGCCAAGCGTTGATCTACGAGCAGTACTTC,CASSQALIYEQYF